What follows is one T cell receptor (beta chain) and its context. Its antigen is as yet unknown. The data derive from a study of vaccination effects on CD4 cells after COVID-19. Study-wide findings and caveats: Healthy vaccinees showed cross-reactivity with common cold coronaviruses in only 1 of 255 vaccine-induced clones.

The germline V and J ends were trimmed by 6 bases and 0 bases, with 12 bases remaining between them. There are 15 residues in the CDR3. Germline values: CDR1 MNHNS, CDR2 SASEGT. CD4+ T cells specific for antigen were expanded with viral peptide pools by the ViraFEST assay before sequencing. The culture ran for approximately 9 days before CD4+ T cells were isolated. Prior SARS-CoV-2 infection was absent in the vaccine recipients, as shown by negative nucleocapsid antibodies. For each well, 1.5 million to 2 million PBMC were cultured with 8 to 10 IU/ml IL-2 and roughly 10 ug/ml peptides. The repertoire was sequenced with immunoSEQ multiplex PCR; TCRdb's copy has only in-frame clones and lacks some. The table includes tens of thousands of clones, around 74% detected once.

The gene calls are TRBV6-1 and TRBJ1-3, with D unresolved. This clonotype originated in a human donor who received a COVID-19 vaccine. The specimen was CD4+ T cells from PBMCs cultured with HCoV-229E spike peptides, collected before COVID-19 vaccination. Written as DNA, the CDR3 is TGTGCCAGCAGAATCGACGGCTACTCTGGAAACACCATATATTTT. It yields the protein CASRIDGYSGNTIYF.